The rows below give T cell receptor beta chains drawn from one sample of a study of blood T cell repertoires in COVID-19. The method was immunoSEQ multiplex PCR; TCRdb's version includes in-frame clones alone and lacks a portion of them. The sample carries about 150,000 clones, about 87% recorded once. Specimen: peripheral blood. These receptors were collected from a human donor with COVID-19, enrolled during active disease. The donor label of this sample is uncertain. CDR3s include the opening cysteine and the closing phenylalanine or tryptophan. A D gene is named only where the DNA matches it firmly. Expanded clones are given a class, and other clones once, few, many or no size at all.

J	size	V	D	DNA	CDR3
TRBJ1-1	NA	TRBV29-1	TRBD1	TGCAGCGTTGACGACAGGGCGCAGGCTTTCTTT	CSVDDRAQAFF
TRBJ1-5	NA	TRBV5-1	NA	TGCGCCAGCAGCTTAGGTCAGGGAAGCAATCAGCCCCAGCATTTT	CASSLGQGSNQPQHF
TRBJ1-2	NA	TRBV5-4	NA	TGTGCCAGCAGCCCCCGGAGTGAGCTTAACTATGGCTACACCTTC	CASSPRSELNYGYTF
TRBJ2-2	NA	TRBV7-8	NA	TGTGCCAGCAGCTCCAGGGGTGGGGAGCTGTTTTTT	CASSSRGGELFF
TRBJ2-3	NA	TRBV11-3	NA	TGTGCCAGCAGCCCGAGATTAGATACCCGGGGCACAGATACGCAGTATTTT	CASSPRLDTRGTDTQYF
TRBJ2-2	medium-sized	TRBV7-9	TRBD2	TGTGCCAGCACGGGACTAGCGAACACCGGGGAGCTGTTTTTT	CASTGLANTGELFF
TRBJ1-1	once	TRBV2	TRBD1	TGTGCCAGCAGACAGGGGATGAACACTGAAGCTTTCTTT	CASRQGMNTEAFF
TRBJ2-5	NA	TRBV19	NA	TGTGCCAGTAGTATTCAAGTCCTGGCCACCCGAGAGACCCAGTACTTC	CASSIQVLATRETQYF
TRBJ1-1	NA	TRBV6-6	NA	TGTGCCAGCAGTCAAGGACCGCGGGATACTGAAGCTTTCTTT	CASSQGPRDTEAFF
TRBJ2-1	NA	TRBV25-1	NA	TGTGCCAGCAGTGAACGCGCCAGTCGGGGCAATGAGCAGTTCTTC	CASSERASRGNEQFF
TRBJ1-3	NA	TRBV29-1	NA	TGCAGCGCCAGGGTCCGTCCCTCTGGAAACACCATATATTTT	CSARVRPSGNTIYF
TRBJ2-1	NA	TRBV20-1	NA	TGCAGTGCTGACGGGTGGAATGAGCAGTTCTTC	CSADGWNEQFF
TRBJ2-1	NA	TRBV5-1	TRBD2	TGCGCCAGCAGCACACGGACTAGCGGGAGGGCCGCGGAAAATGAGCAGTTCTTC	CASSTRTSGRAAENEQFF
TRBJ1-3	NA	TRBV6-2/TRBV6-3	NA	TGTGCCAGCAGTTACCCCCCGGGAAGCTCTGGAAACACCATATATTTT	CASSYPPGSSGNTIYF
TRBJ2-1	NA	TRBV27	NA	TGTGCCAGCAGTCTAGGGAGTGAGCAGTTCTTC	CASSLGSEQFF
TRBJ1-1	once	TRBV6-5	NA	TGTGCCAGCAGTTACTCTCGGGACACTGAAGCTTTCTTT	CASSYSRDTEAFF